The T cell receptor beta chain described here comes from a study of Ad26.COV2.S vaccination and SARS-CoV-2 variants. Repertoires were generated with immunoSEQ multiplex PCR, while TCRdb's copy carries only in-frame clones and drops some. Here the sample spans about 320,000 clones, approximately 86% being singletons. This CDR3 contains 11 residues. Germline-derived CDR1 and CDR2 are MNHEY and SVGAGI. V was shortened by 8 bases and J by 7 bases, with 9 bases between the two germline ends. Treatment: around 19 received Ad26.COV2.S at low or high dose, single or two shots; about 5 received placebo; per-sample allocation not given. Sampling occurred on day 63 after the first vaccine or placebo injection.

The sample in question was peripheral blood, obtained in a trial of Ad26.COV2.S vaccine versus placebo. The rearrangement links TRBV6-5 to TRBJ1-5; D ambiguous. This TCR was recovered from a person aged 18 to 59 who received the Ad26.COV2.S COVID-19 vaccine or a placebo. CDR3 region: CASGRQQPQHF. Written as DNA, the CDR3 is TGTGCCAGCGGACGGCAACAGCCCCAGCATTTT.